The T cell receptor beta chain under discussion was sequenced for a study of draining lymph node invasion in breast cancer (dated by TCRdb to the early 2020s). Background for the entire study: Across breast cancer tissues, a separate targeted assay used bulk TCR-beta CDR3 sequencing to compare sorted memory regulatory T cells with memory conventional CD4 T cells. From every patient, the primary tumor plus matched non-invaded and tumor-invaded tumor-draining lymph nodes were collected, and both Treg and Tconv subsets were profiled. The separate targeted TCR sequencing covered lymph nodes from roughly five patients, with primary tumors sequenced for three of those patients.

Libraries were constructed by bulk RNA-seq. Sequencing was performed on an Illumina HiSeq 2500. In the authors' own workflow: CDR3 sequences in the separate targeted TCR-seq dataset were extracted from raw reads and quantified using MiXCR version 2.1.5 with default parameters. TCR-beta clones in the separate targeted TCR-seq dataset were defined according to the combination of V gene, J gene and CDR3 sequence. For the separate targeted TCR-seq dataset, clones with fewer than three counts were filtered out, after which only the 90% most strongly expressed clones in each sample were kept. In the separate targeted TCR-seq dataset, Treg-Tconv overlap was computed as shared clones divided by total Treg clones per tissue, times 100. TCRdb applied fastp at Q25 and MiXCR to the public reads, then kept only in-frame beta chains. Merged by CDR3 protein, the rows form single entries marked with the most common genes and DNA. The V and J calls were not made by the authors but by TCRdb's processing. Present in this sample are roughly 400 distinct CDR3 sequences, 20% to 25% of which were seen just once. Of the sample, 25% to 35% falls within the top ten clones.

V sheds 2 bases and J sheds 4 bases, leaving 12 bases between their ends. The CDR3 sequence holds 15 residues, the cysteine and phenylalanine included. The CDR3 DNA has 45 bases and is translated from base 1. Taken from the germline V gene, the CDR1 and CDR2 loops are SGHVS and FQNEAQ. CD4+ CD45RA- CD25high cells were sorted as memory regulatory T cells. T cells were pre-enriched with a Miltenyi Pan T Cell isolation kit before staining and sorting. Primary tumors were characterized by immunohistochemistry for estrogen receptor, progesterone receptor, HER2 and Ki-67. Within a few hours after surgery, the fresh surgical tissue was processed by cutting it into small fragments. Tissue fragments were enzymatically digested with Liberase TL plus DNase for approximately 20 minutes and were then filtered through a 40-micrometer strainer. After DAPI live/dead staining, sorting was performed on a BD FACS Aria II with about 97-99% purity. The sorted cells were lysed in TCL buffer, and a Norgen Single Cell RNA purification kit, including DNase treatment, was used to purify the RNA.

For this clonotype: What this receptor recognizes is not known. Base qualities were left out, and no much larger clone turns up one base away.

Summary of the overall study and its limitations: TCRs shared between Treg and Tconv subsets were regarded as suggestive, but not proof, of a common clonal origin. According to the targeted TCR-seq data, Tregs appeared to be more clonally expanded than Tconvs in every tissue, and both subsets had lower diversity in tumor than in lymph nodes. The data could not resolve whether Treg conversion took place in a given organ or whether converted Tregs recirculated between nodes and tumor. Some of the top 100 tumor clones were detected in invaded and non-invaded nodes, and this detection was taken to suggest recirculation between tumor and draining nodes. Tracking the tumor top-100 clones was possible in just two patients. Roughly 14-25% of Treg TCRs were shared with Tconvs per tissue, interpreted as suggesting peripheral Treg induction.

Sample: sorted memory Tregs from the tumor. The cell subset or site label, as the study defines it: CD45RA-negative sorted CD4+ T cells (memory Tconv or effector/memory Treg). The TCR comes from a female donor with luminal breast cancer. The sequence joins TRBV7-8 to TRBJ1-3; the D gene is perhaps TRBD1, on 5 matching bases. CDR3 reads: CASSLTEGSGNTIYF. The DNA sequence follows: TGTGCCAGCAGCTTAACTGAGGGGTCGGGAAACACCATATATTTT.